This T cell receptor (beta chain) was captured in a study of CXCR3-negative and CXCR3-positive naive CD8 T cells. Details on this clonotype: No antigen is known for it.

This CDR3 has 15 amino acids. Per the germline V gene, CDR1 is DFQATT and CDR2 is SNEGSKA (reference sequence). General study points: Post-cryopreservation CXCR3 expression was partly diminished, and the bulk of assays employed fresh PBMCs. Hydrophobicity was higher for TRB CDR3s found in CXCR3-positive naive cells than in CXCR3-negative naive cells. For naive cells, CXCR3-negative and CXCR3-positive subsets had similar TRBV-TRBJ usage; for memory cells, usage differed.

Naive CD8+ T cells were CD45RO-CCR7+CD27+CD95-. 5' RACE that incorporated UMI labels was used to prepare the TRB cDNA libraries. TCRdb re-called the 5' RACE reads and catalogs CDR3 proteins one per entry, DNA excluded. The sample has 100,000 to 150,000 distinct CDR3 sequences. Material: naive CXCR3- CD8+ T cells from blood. Subset specified: CD45RO-CCR7+CD27+CD95- naive CD8+ T cells lacking CXCR3 (TNR3-). The chain couples TRBV20-1 to TRBJ2-7. The sequence derives from a human donor in good health. Some clones in this sample may be carry-over from other donors' samples. This chain's CDR3 is CSARDIREATYEQYF.